Sequencing of this T cell receptor (beta chain) was carried out in a study of shared clonotypes between healthy human individuals. Trimming shortened V by 4 bases and J by 2 bases, and 14 bases separated the two germline ends. CDR1 SGDLS and CDR2 YYNGEE come from the germline V gene. The CDR3 runs 15 residues. CD45RO-negative cells were positively selected for CCR7, leaving out terminally differentiated effector memory CD45RA+ cells. Study findings and constraints: For sorted subsets, rarefaction showed incomplete sequencing despite large depth. The study sampled only blood, and tissue repertoires likely differ. Since donors were few, the genetic and exposure-history diversity represented was limited.

In the case of this clone: Its matching antigen is unknown.

Repertoires were generated with immunoSEQ multiplex PCR, while TCRdb's copy carries only in-frame clones and drops some. The sample yields 1.5 million to 2.5 million clones, about 95% seen once. Sequenced material: naive CD8+ T cells sorted from blood. The genes are TRBV9 and TRBJ2-3, with D possibly TRBD2 on 6 matching bases. The clonotype was recovered from a man aged 18 to 29 in good health. This CDR3 reads CASSTRTTATDTQYF. DNA of the CDR3: TGTGCCAGCAGCACGAGGACTACCGCCACAGATACGCAGTATTTT.